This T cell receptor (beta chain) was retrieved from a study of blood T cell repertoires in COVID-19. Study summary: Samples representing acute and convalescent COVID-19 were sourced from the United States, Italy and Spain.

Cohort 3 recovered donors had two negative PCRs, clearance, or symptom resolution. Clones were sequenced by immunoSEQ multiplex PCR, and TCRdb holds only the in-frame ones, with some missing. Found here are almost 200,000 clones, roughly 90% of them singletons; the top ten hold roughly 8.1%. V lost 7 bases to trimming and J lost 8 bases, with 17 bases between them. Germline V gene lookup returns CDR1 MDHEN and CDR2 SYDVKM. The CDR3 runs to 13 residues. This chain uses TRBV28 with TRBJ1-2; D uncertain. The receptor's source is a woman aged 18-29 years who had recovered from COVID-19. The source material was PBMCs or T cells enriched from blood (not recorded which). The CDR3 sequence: CASTRAPREGYTF. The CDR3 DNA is TGTGCCAGCACCCGGGCACCTCGGGAGGGCTACACCTTC.